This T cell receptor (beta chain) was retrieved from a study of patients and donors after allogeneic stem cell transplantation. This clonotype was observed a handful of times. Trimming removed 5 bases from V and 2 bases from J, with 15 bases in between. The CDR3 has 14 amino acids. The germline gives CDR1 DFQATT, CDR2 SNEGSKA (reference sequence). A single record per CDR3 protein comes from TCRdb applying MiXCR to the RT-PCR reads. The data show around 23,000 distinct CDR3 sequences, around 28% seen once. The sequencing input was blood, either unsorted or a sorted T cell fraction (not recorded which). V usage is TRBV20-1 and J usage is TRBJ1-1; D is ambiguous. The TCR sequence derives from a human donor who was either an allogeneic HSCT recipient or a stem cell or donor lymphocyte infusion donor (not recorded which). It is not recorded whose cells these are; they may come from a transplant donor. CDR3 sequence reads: CSAPGPLTNTEAFF. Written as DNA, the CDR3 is TGCAGTGCTCCAGGACCGTTAACCAACACTGAAGCTTTCTTT.